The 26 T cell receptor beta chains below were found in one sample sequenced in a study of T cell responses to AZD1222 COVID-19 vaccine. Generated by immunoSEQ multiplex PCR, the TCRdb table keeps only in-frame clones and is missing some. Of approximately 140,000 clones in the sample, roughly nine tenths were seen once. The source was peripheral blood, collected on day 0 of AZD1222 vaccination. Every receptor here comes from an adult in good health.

CDR3 bases: TGTGCCAGTAGTCTTTGGGCAGGGAAAAACGGGGAGCTGTTTTTT. Translating it yields CASSLWAGKNGELFF. J is TRBJ2-2 and V is TRBV19, with D possibly matching TRBD1 (5 bases). The germline V and J ends were trimmed by 5 bases and 7 bases, with 17 bases remaining between them. In germline, CDR1 is LNHDA, CDR2 SQIVND (reference sequence). CDR3 size: 15 residues.

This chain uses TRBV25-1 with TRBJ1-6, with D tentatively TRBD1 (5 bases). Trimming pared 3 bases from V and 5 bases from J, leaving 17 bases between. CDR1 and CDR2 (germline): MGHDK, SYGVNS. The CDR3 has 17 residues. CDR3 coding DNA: TGTGCCAGCAGTGACTCGGGGCACGGGACGGATAATTCACCCCTCCACTTT. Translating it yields CASSDSGHGTDNSPLHF.

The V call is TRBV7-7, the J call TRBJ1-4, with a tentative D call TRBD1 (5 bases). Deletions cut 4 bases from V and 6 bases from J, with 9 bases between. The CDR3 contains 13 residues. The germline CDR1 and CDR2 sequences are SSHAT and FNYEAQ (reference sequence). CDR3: CASSSDSHEKLFF. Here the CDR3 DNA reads TGTGCCAGCAGCTCCGACAGCCATGAAAAACTGTTTTTT.

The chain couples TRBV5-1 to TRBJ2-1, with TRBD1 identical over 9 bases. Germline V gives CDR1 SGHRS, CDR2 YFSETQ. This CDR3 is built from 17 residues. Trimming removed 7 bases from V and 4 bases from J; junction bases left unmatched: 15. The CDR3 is CASLLRPGQGEYNEQFF. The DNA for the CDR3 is TGCGCCAGCTTACTCCGCCCGGGACAGGGAGAATACAATGAGCAGTTCTTC.

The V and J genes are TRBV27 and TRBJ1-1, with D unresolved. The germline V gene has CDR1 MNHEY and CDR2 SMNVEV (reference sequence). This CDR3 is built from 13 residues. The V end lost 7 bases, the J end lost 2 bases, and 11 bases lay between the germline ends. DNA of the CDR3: TGTGCCAGCAAATCGCAGACAAACACTGAAGCTTTCTTT. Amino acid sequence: CASKSQTNTEAFF.

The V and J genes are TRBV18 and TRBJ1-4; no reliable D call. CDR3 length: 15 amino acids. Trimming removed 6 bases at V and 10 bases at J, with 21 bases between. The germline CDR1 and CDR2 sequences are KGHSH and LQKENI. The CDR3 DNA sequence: TGTGCCAGCTCCCCGGATCTGACTGAGAAAGGAAAACTGTTTTTT. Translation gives CASSPDLTEKGKLFF.

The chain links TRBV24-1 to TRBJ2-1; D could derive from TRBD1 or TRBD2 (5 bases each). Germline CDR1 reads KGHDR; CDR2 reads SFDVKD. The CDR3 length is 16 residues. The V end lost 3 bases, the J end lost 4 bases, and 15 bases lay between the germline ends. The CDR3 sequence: CATSDAGAGDYNEQFF. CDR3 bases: TGTGCCACCAGTGATGCCGGGGCCGGGGATTACAATGAGCAGTTCTTC.

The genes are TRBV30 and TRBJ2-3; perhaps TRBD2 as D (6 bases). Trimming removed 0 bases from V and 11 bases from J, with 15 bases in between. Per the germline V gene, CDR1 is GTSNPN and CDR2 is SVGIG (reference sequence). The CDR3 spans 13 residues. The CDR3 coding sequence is TGTGCCTGGAGTGTACTTGTTGGGCGGGGGCAGTATTTT. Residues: CAWSVLVGRGQYF.

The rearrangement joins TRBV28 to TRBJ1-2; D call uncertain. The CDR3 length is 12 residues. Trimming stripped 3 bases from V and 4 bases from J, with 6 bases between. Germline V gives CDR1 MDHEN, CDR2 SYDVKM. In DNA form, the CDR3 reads TGTGCCAGCAGTTTGAGCAGCTATGGCTACACCTTC. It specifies CASSLSSYGYTF.

The CDR3 DNA follows: TGTGCCAGCAGCTGGGGGAGCGACGAGCAGTACTTC. Translation gives CASSWGSDEQYF. The chain employs TRBV13 and TRBJ2-7, with D perhaps TRBD1 or TRBD2 (5 bases each). Trimming removed 4 bases from V and 5 bases from J, with 9 bases in between. The germline CDR1 and CDR2 sequences are PRHDT and FYEKMQ (reference sequence). The CDR3 spans 12 residues.

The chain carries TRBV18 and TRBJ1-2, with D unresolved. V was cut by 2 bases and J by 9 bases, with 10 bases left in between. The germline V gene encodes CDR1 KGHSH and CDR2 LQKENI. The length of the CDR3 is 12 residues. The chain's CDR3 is CASSPRGFRYTF. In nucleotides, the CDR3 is TGTGCCAGCTCACCAAGAGGCTTCCGCTACACCTTC.

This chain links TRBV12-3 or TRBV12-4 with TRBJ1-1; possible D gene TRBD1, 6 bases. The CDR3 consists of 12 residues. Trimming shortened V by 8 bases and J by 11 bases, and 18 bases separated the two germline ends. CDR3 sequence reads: CASGRPQGYAFF. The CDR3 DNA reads TGTGCCAGCGGACGGCCGCAGGGGTACGCTTTCTTT.

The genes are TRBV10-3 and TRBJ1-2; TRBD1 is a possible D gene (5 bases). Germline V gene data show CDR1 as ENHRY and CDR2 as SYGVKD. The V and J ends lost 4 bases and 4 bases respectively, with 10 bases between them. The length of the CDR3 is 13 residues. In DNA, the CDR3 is TGTGCCATCAGTGCAGGGATGGGCTATGGCTACACCTTC. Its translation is CAISAGMGYGYTF.

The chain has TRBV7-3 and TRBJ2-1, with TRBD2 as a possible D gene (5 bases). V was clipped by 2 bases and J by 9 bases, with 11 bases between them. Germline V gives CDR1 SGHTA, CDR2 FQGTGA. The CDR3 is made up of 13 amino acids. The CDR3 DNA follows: TGTGCCAGCAGCTTACAAATTCGGGGTGAGCAGTTCTTC. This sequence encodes CASSLQIRGEQFF. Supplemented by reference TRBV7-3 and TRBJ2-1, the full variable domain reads GAGVSQTPSNKVTEKGKYVELRCDPISGHTALYWYRQSLGQGPEFLIYFQGTGAADDSGLPNDRFFAVRPEGSVSTLKIQRTERGDSAVYLCASSLQIRGEQFFGPGTRLTVL.

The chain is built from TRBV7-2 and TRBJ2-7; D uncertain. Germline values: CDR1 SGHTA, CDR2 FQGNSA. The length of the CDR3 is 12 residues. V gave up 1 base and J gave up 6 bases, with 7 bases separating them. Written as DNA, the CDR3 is TGTGCCAGCAGCTTAGGGATGGGCGAGCAGTACTTC. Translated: CASSLGMGEQYF. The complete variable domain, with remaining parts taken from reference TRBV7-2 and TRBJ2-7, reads GAGVSQSPSNKVTEKGKDVELRCDPISGHTALYWYRQSLGQGLEFLIYFQGNSAPDKSGLPSDRFSAERTGGSVSTLTIQRTQQEDSAVYLCASSLGMGEQYFGPGTRLTVT.

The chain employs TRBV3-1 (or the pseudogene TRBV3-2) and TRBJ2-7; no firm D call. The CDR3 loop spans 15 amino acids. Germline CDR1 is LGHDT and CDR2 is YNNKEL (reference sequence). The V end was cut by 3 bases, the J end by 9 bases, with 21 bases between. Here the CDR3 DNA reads TGTGCCAGCAGCCATCTTGCCGCCGAGGATACGAGGCAGTACTTC. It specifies CASSHLAAEDTRQYF.

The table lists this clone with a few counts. CDR3 nucleotide sequence: TGTGCCAGCAGAGGGATTTGGGAGAACACTGAAGCTTTCTTT. This gives the protein CASRGIWENTEAFF. The chain has TRBV11-3 and TRBJ1-1; no clear D gene. Trimming stripped 6 bases from V and 1 base from J, with 12 bases between. CDR3 length equals 14 residues. The V gene's germline CDR1 is SGHNT and CDR2 YENEEA.

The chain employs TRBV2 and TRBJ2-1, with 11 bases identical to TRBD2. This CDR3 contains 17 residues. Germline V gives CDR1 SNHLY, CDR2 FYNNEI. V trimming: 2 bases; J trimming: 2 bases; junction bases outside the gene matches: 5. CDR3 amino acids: CASSELAGGSPYNEQFF. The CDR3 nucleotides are TGTGCCAGCAGTGAACTAGCGGGAGGATCCCCCTACAATGAGCAGTTCTTC.

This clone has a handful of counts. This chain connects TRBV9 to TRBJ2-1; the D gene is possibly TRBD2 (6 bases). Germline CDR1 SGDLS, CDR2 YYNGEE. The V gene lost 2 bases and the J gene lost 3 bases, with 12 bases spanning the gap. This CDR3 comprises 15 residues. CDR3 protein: CASSVVGSIYNEQFF. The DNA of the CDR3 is TGTGCCAGCAGCGTTGTCGGGAGTATCTACAATGAGCAGTTCTTC.

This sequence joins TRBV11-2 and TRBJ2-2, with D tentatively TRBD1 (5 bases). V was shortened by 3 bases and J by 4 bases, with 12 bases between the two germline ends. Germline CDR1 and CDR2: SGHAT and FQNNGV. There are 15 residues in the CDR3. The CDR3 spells CASSLALGRTGELFF. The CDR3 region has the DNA TGTGCCAGCAGCTTGGCGCTGGGGCGCACCGGGGAGCTGTTTTTT. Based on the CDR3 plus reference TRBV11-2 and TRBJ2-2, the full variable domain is EAGVAQSPRYKIIEKRQSVAFWCNPISGHATLYWYQQILGQGPKLLIQFQNNGVVDDSQLPKDRFSAERLKGVDSTLKIQPAKLEDSAVYLCASSLALGRTGELFFGEGSRLTVL.

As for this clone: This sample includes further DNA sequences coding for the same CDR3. For the CDR3, the DNA is TGTGCCAGCAGTAAACTAGCGGGGGGGTACAATGAGCAGTTCTTC. It translates to CASSKLAGGYNEQFF. This sequence joins TRBV6-5 and TRBJ2-1, with 13 positions matching TRBD2. The CDR3 length is 15 residues. The V gene's germline CDR1 is MNHEY and CDR2 SVGAGI. With V trimmed by 5 bases and J by 4 bases, 2 bases remained unmatched.

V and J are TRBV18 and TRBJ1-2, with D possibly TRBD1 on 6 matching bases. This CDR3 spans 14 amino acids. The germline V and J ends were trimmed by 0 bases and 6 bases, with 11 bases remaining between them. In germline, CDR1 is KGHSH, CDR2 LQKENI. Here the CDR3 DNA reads TGTGCCAGCTCACCACCGGGGAGGACAGATGGCTACACCTTC. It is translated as CASSPPGRTDGYTF.

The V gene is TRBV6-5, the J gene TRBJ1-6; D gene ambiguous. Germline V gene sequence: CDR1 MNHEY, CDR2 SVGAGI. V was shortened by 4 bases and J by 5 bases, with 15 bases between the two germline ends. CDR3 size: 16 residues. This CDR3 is CASSWAPRSNNSPLHF. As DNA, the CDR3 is TGTGCCAGCAGTTGGGCTCCTCGTTCGAATAATTCACCCCTCCACTTT.

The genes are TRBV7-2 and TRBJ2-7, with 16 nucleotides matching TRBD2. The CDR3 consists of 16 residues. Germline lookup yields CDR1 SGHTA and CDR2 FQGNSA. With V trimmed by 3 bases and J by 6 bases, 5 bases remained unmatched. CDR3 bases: TGTGCCAGCAGCTTGGGGACTAGCGGGAGGGCGGCCGAGCAGTACTTC. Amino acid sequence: CASSLGTSGRAAEQYF.

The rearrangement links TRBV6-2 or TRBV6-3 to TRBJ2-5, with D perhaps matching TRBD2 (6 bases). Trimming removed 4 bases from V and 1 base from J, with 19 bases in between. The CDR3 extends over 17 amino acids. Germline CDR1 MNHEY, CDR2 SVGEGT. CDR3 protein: CASSSWGGIAVQETQYF. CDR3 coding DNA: TGTGCCAGCAGTTCCTGGGGCGGGATCGCCGTCCAAGAGACCCAGTACTTC.

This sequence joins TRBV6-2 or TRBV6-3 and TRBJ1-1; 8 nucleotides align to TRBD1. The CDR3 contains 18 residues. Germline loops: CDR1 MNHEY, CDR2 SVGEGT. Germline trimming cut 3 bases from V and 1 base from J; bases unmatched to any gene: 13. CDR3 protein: CASSYRTGLMRGNTEAFF. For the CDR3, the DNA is TGTGCCAGCAGTTATCGGACAGGGTTAATGCGGGGGAACACTGAAGCTTTCTTT.